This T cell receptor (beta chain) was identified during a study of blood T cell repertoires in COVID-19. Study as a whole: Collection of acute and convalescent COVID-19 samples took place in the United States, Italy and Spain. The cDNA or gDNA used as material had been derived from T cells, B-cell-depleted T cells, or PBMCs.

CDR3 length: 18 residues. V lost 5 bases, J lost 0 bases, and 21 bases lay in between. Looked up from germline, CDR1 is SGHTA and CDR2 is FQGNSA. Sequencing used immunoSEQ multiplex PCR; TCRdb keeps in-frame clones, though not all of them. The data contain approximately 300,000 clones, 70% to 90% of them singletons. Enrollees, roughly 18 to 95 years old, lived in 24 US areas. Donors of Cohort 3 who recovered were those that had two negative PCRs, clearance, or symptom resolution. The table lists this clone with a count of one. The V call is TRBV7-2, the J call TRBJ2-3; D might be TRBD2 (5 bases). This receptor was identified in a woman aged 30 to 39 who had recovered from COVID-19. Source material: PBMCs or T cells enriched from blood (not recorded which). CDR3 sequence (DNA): TGTGCCAGCAGCGTCAGACCCGTAGCGCGGGTCAGCACAGATACGCAGTATTTT. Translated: CASSVRPVARVSTDTQYF.